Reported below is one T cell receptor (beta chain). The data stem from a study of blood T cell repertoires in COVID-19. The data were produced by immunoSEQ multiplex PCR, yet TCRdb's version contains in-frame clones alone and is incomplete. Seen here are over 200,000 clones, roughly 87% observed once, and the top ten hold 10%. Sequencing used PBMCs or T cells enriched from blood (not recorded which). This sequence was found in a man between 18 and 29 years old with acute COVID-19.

The DNA for the CDR3 is TGTGCCAGCAGCCAAGGTCCAGGAACCTATGGCTACACCTTC. This sequence encodes CASSQGPGTYGYTF. This chain uses TRBV4-2 with TRBJ1-2; D ambiguous. The V end lost 1 base, the J end lost 4 bases, and 10 bases lay between the germline ends. Germline lookup yields CDR1 LGHNA and CDR2 YNFKEQ. The length of the CDR3 is 14 residues.